This entry is about one TCR beta chain. The antigen is not known. PCR involved 60 Vbeta and 13 Jbeta primers. Generated by immunoSEQ multiplex PCR, the TCRdb table keeps only in-frame clones and is missing some. This sample yields about 110,000 clones, of which roughly 80% are seen a single time; about a fifth belongs to the top ten. These data are taken from a study of cytomegalovirus exposure and HLA in healthy donors. Points from the study as a whole: Many donors carried some public TCRs, although rarity characterized most TCR sequences. The authors listed approximately 150 TCR beta chains as cytomegalovirus-associated.

Germline CDR1 MNHNY, CDR2 SVGAGI (reference sequence). The CDR3 runs 13 residues. V was pared by 2 bases and J by 6 bases, with 8 bases between. The sequenced material came from PBMCs. The origin of this receptor is a man under 40 in good health and CMV-seropositive. The chain recombines TRBV6-6 with TRBJ1-5; the D is unclear. CDR3 coding DNA: TGTGCCAGCAGTTACACCGGCGGTCAGCCCCAGCATTTT. As protein: CASSYTGGQPQHF.